The source of this T cell receptor (beta chain) is a study of persistence of HIV-infected CD4 T cells. Study summary: Donors were ART-treated; their CMV- and Gag-responding CD4+ T cells were isolated. Donors had been on suppressive ART for a median of 8 years. Findings and caveats of the study: The rare CMV-responding cells with HIV-1 proviruses were not separately TCR-sequenced.

The immunoSEQ assay was version 4, run in survey mode. The repertoire was sequenced with immunoSEQ multiplex PCR; TCRdb's copy has only in-frame clones and lacks some. This table has about 40,000 clones, around 78% appearing once. Concerning this clone itself: Its antigen is unknown.

The CDR3 covers 15 residues. The V segment lost 0 bases and the J segment 1 base; nucleotides outside the gene matches: 2. The V gene's germline CDR1 is SEHNR and CDR2 FQNEAQ (reference sequence). An overlapping HIV-1 Gag peptide pool stimulated these cells at roughly 0.97 ug/peptide/mL. CD40L/CD69 double-negative CD45RO-high memory CD4+ T cells were collected. CD8+ T cells were removed from PBMCs prior to stimulation. The chain couples TRBV7-9 to TRBJ1-1; 7 bases fit TRBD1. This clonotype originated in an adult man with HIV who was CMV-seropositive. Sequencing used CD4+ T cells sorted from PBMCs after roughly 18-hour stimulation, obtained from a patient who received antiretroviral therapy. This CDR3 is CASSLATGSNTEAFF. CDR3 nucleotide sequence: TGTGCCAGCAGCTTAGCGACAGGGTCGAACACTGAAGCTTTCTTT.